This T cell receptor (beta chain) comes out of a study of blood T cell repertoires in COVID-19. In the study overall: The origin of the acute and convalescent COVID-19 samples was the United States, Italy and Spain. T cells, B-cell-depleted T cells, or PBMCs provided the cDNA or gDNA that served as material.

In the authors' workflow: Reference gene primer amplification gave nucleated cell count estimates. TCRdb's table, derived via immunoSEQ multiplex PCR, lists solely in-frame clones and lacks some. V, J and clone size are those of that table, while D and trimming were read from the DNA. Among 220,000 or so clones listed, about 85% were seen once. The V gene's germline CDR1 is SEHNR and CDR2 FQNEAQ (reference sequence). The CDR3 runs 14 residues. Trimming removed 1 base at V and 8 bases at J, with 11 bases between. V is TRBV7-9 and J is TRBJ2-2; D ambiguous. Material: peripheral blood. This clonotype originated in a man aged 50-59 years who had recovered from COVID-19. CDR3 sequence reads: CASSLELVTGELFF. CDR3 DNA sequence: TGTGCCAGCAGCTTAGAACTCGTTACTGGGGAGCTGTTTTTT.